This paragraph reports one T cell receptor beta chain. Antigen unknown. This sample was taken from a study of OX40 agonist ivuxolimab in advanced cancers. Study-wide context: Therapy given before enrollment (anti-PD-1, anti-PD-L1 or anti-CTLA-4) was allowed, and roughly 42% had some. Three patients had partial responses: one hepatocellular carcinoma, two cutaneous melanoma.

The ends lost 7 bases at V and 4 bases at J; junction bases unmatched: 4. The CDR3 contains 13 residues. Germline CDR1 reads SQVTM; CDR2 reads ANQGSEA. Here immunoSEQ multiplex PCR was the method, and the copy in TCRdb shows in-frame clones only, minus some. The sample has about 76,000 clones, about 85% seen once. The study, taken as a whole, reports: Some of the nonresponding patients also showed low levels of normalized T-cell clonal expansion. What antigens the expanded peripheral T cells recognized was never established.

The sequences come from CD4+ or CD8+ T cells sorted from blood, collected in a trial of the OX40 agonist ivuxolimab. The rearrangement links TRBV29-1 to TRBJ2-5; TRBD1 aligns across 12 bases. This receptor was obtained from an adult with an advanced solid tumor such as melanoma, head and neck, liver or kidney cancer. The CDR3 spells CSARDRGRETQYF. The CDR3 DNA sequence: TGCAGCGCCCGGGACAGGGGGCGAGAGACCCAGTACTTC.